A selection of T cell receptor beta chains follows, all from one sample in a study of control samples from healthy donors and cancer patients. Measured with immunoSEQ multiplex PCR; TCRdb has only the in-frame clones, and not every one. Of about 120,000 clones listed, around 92% are singletons. Sequenced sample: blood. The receptors derive from a man in his fifties in good health. The CDR3 runs from the conserved cysteine through the conserved F or W. A D gene is named only where the DNA matches it firmly. Where a row states a size, it is once, few, many or the class of an expanded clone; other rows omit it.

v_gene: TRBV11-2; j_gene: TRBJ2-4; abundance: NA; d_gene: NA; CDR3nt: TGTGCCAGCAGCTCCTTCAGGGGTCCCGCTTCGGCCAAAAACATTCAGTACTTC; CDR3aa: CASSSFRGPASAKNIQYF
v_gene: TRBV4-3; j_gene: TRBJ2-1; abundance: NA; d_gene: NA; CDR3nt: TGCGCCAGCAGCCAAGATGGTGGACTGGGCTCCTACAATGAGCAGTTCTTC; CDR3aa: CASSQDGGLGSYNEQFF
v_gene: TRBV2; j_gene: TRBJ1-5; abundance: NA; d_gene: NA; CDR3nt: TGTGCCAGCGCGGGTAACAATCAGCCCCAGCATTTT; CDR3aa: CASAGNNQPQHF
v_gene: TRBV6-2/TRBV6-3; j_gene: TRBJ1-5; abundance: NA; d_gene: NA; CDR3nt: TGTGCCAGCAGTTACTCGAGCACAGGGAGCAGCAATCAGCCCCAGCATTTT; CDR3aa: CASSYSSTGSSNQPQHF
v_gene: TRBV5-6; j_gene: TRBJ1-2; abundance: NA; d_gene: NA; CDR3nt: TGTGCCAGCAGCGGGGTTTTGACAGGTCACTATGGCTACACCTTC; CDR3aa: CASSGVLTGHYGYTF
v_gene: TRBV15; j_gene: TRBJ1-6; abundance: once; d_gene: TRBD1; CDR3nt: TGTGCCACCAGCAGAGATCAAGGAGGGACAGGAACCTATAATTCACCCCTCCACTTT; CDR3aa: CATSRDQGGTGTYNSPLHF
v_gene: TRBV14; j_gene: TRBJ1-1; abundance: NA; d_gene: NA; CDR3nt: TGTGCCAGCGGATGGGGAGGGAACACTGAAGCTTTCTTT; CDR3aa: CASGWGGNTEAFF
v_gene: TRBV24-1; j_gene: TRBJ1-5; abundance: NA; d_gene: NA; CDR3nt: TGTGCCACCAGTGACTCAGATAGCAATCAGCCCCAGCATTTT; CDR3aa: CATSDSDSNQPQHF
v_gene: TRBV6-5; j_gene: TRBJ2-5; abundance: once; d_gene: TRBD1; CDR3nt: TGTGCCAGCAGTTACGACGGGACAGCCGCCCAGTACTTC; CDR3aa: CASSYDGTAAQYF
v_gene: TRBV24-1; j_gene: TRBJ2-2; abundance: NA; d_gene: NA; CDR3nt: TGTGCCACCAGTGATGGAGGGATCGGGGAGCTGTTTTTT; CDR3aa: CATSDGGIGELFF
v_gene: TRBV6-5; j_gene: TRBJ1-6; abundance: once; d_gene: NA; CDR3nt: TGTGCCAGCAGTTCCTTTCGGGACGGAAATAATTCACCCCTCCACTTT; CDR3aa: CASSSFRDGNNSPLHF
v_gene: TRBV12-3/TRBV12-4; j_gene: TRBJ1-2; abundance: NA; d_gene: NA; CDR3nt: TGTGCCAGCAGTACGCCGGGCCGTGGCTACACCTTC; CDR3aa: CASSTPGRGYTF
v_gene: TRBV5-1; j_gene: TRBJ1-1; abundance: NA; d_gene: NA; CDR3nt: TGCGCCAGCAGCTTCCAGGGTTCTGCCACTGAAGCTTTCTTT; CDR3aa: CASSFQGSATEAFF
v_gene: TRBV2; j_gene: TRBJ2-7; abundance: NA; d_gene: NA; CDR3nt: TGTGCCAGCAGTGAACAGACTGGCGAGCAGTACTTC; CDR3aa: CASSEQTGEQYF
v_gene: TRBV19; j_gene: TRBJ1-5; abundance: once; d_gene: NA; CDR3nt: TGTGCCAGTAGTATACCACGGGGCCCCCAGCATTTT; CDR3aa: CASSIPRGPQHF
v_gene: TRBV20-1; j_gene: TRBJ1-1; abundance: few; d_gene: NA; CDR3nt: TGCAGTGCTAGGAGGGGCGCTGAAGCTTTCTTT; CDR3aa: CSARRGAEAFF
v_gene: TRBV5-1; j_gene: TRBJ2-6; abundance: NA; d_gene: NA; CDR3nt: TGCGCCAGCAGTCCACCCTCGGGAAGCTCTGGGGCCAACGTCCTGACTTTC; CDR3aa: CASSPPSGSSGANVLTF
v_gene: TRBV28; j_gene: TRBJ1-1; abundance: NA; d_gene: TRBD1; CDR3nt: TGTGCCAGCGCATATCAGGGGGTCCTCGCTTTCTTT; CDR3aa: CASAYQGVLAFF
v_gene: TRBV10-1; j_gene: TRBJ2-5; abundance: NA; d_gene: NA; CDR3nt: TGCGCCAGCAGTGCCCCCGGCCAGGCTCAAGAGACCCAGTACTTC; CDR3aa: CASSAPGQAQETQYF
v_gene: TRBV3-1/TRBV3-2; j_gene: TRBJ1-2; abundance: NA; d_gene: NA; CDR3nt: TGTGCCAGCAGCCTTCAACAGGCCCCTTCGGGCTACACCTTC; CDR3aa: CASSLQQAPSGYTF